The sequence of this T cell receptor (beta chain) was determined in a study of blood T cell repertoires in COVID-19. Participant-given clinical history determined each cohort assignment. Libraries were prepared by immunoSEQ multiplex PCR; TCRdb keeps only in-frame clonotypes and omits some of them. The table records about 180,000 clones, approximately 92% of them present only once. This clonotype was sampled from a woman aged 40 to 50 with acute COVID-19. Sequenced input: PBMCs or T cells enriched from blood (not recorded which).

CDR3 sequence: CASSQAGNTIYF. In DNA form, the CDR3 reads TGTGCCAGCAGTCAGGCTGGAAACACCATATATTTT. The chain is built from TRBV2 and TRBJ1-3, with D hard to call. The germline gives CDR1 SNHLY, CDR2 FYNNEI. The V end lost 5 bases, the J end lost 2 bases, and 4 bases lay between the germline ends. There are 12 residues in the CDR3.